This T cell receptor (beta chain) emerged from a study of blood T cell repertoires in COVID-19. This clone was seen a few times. The CDR3 sequence is 15 residues long. In germline, CDR1 is MNHEY, CDR2 SMNVEV (reference sequence). V lost 5 bases to trimming and J lost 4 bases, with 17 bases between them. TCRdb keeps only in-frame clones here, not all; method: immunoSEQ multiplex PCR. The sample includes about 190,000 clones, about 85% of them seen just once. This sequence joins TRBV27 and TRBJ1-2, with D perhaps TRBD1 (5 bases). This receptor was identified in a human donor in a cohort sampled during active COVID-19. The sample comprised peripheral blood. The CDR3 bases are TGTGCCAGCAGTCCCTCACTGGGGCCTCGCTATGGCTACACCTTC. Translating it yields CASSPSLGPRYGYTF.